This T cell receptor beta chain was captured by sequencing in a study of beta chain features in type 1 diabetes. Study findings and constraints: Shorter TCRB CDR3s, moderately but significantly so, marked every one of the four CD4+ subsets in Type 1 diabetes patients.

V lost 5 bases, J lost 8 bases, and 12 bases lay in between. Germline CDR1 is SGHTA and CDR2 is FQGNSA. The CDR3 extends over 13 amino acids. As every portion of the isolated RNA was reverse transcribed, the sequencing read expressed TCRB transcripts. An average of about 3.4 million reads was obtained for naive, central memory and regulatory T cell samples. Method: immunoSEQ multiplex PCR; TCRdb's copy keeps in-frame clones and lacks some. The table records 140,000 to 150,000 clones, roughly 50% of them present only once. This clone was seen only a few times. The antigen remains undetermined. Sequenced sample: Tregs from blood. The source is a young man in good health. The V and J genes are TRBV7-2 and TRBJ2-2, with unresolved D. The CDR3 DNA follows: TGTGCCAGCAGCCGGGTTAACGAGGGGGAGCTGTTTTTT. It specifies CASSRVNEGELFF.